This TCR beta chain was identified during a study of blood T cell repertoires in COVID-19. The overall study: T cells, B-cell-depleted T cells, or PBMCs provided the cDNA or gDNA that served as material.

CDR1 and CDR2 (germline): KGHSY, FQNENV. V was pared by 0 bases and J by 0 bases, with 8 bases between. The CDR3 consists of 15 residues. Clones were sequenced by immunoSEQ multiplex PCR, and TCRdb holds only the in-frame ones, with some missing. Among 200,000 to 300,000 clones listed, about 82% were seen once. Those enrolled in Seattle joined during active infection and were followed longitudinally afterward. This sequence joins TRBV16 and TRBJ1-1; D unclear. The sequencing input was peripheral blood. This clonotype was sampled from a woman of 80 years or more with COVID-19, enrolled during active disease. DNA of the CDR3: TGTGCCAGCAGCCAATCCCAACTGTTGAACACTGAAGCTTTCTTT. Translating it yields CASSQSQLLNTEAFF.